A single sample is the source of the 8 T cell receptor beta chains below, sequenced in a study of spatial heterogeneity in lung cancer. TCRdb re-analysed the 5' RACE reads in MiXCR, keeping a single row per CDR3 protein. The repertoire holds about 52,000 distinct CDR3 sequences, around 7.7% seen once, with around 35% in the top ten. Sample time point: blood at routine non-recurrence follow-up after resection. Unsorted whole RNA of tumor, nontumor lung or frozen PBMC was sequenced. The source material was PBMCs, sampled at follow-up. All receptors derive from a female donor with early-stage non-small cell lung cancer.

This clonotype has ten or more counts. The chain recombines TRBV5-4 with TRBJ2-5, with D perhaps matching TRBD2 (6 bases). With 6 bases removed from V and 1 base from J, the gap between germline ends came to 13 bases. This CDR3 has 14 residues. The germline gives CDR1 SGHNT, CDR2 YYREEE (reference sequence). The chain's CDR3 is CASTPGVAQETQYF. As DNA, the CDR3 is TGTGCCAGCACCCCGGGGGTAGCCCAAGAGACCCAGTACTTC.

V is TRBV29-1 and J is TRBJ1-2; no clear D gene. The CDR3 sequence is 11 residues long. Germline loops: CDR1 SQVTM, CDR2 ANQGSEA. Trimming took 5 bases from V and 0 from J, leaving 4 bases between them. The CDR3 coding sequence is TGCAGCGTTCTCTCTAACTATGGCTACACCTTC. This sequence encodes CSVLSNYGYTF.

The chain is built from TRBV24-1 and TRBJ1-1; tentatively, D is TRBD1 (5 bases). CDR3 length: 14 amino acids. CDR1 KGHDR and CDR2 SFDVKD come from the germline V gene. DNA of the CDR3: TGTGTCACGGCGGCGAACGGGGCTCGGACTGAAGCTTTCTTT. Translation: CVTAANGARTEAFF.

This clonotype has ten or more counts. The chain joins TRBV12-3 or TRBV12-4 to TRBJ1-2; possible D gene TRBD1, 6 bases. The V gene lost 0 bases and the J gene lost 8 bases, with 13 bases spanning the gap. The CDR3 is made up of 14 amino acids. CDR3 region: CASSLALGGLGYTF. For the CDR3, the DNA is TGTGCCAGCAGTTTAGCGCTCGGGGGGCTGGGCTACACCTTC.

This clonotype is categorized as medium-sized. The CDR3 region is CASSLGVLGGGYF. The CDR3 DNA reads TGTGCCAGCAGTTTGGGTGTCCTCGGAGGGGGGTACTTC. V usage is TRBV28 and J usage is TRBJ2-7, with D tentatively TRBD1 or TRBD2 (6 bases each). This CDR3 spans 13 amino acids. Trimming shortened V by 3 bases and J by 12 bases, and 18 bases separated the two germline ends. Germline V gene data show CDR1 as MDHEN and CDR2 as SYDVKM.

The rearrangement links TRBV12-3 or TRBV12-4 to TRBJ1-5, with D unresolved. The DNA end is more similar to TRBJ2-3, so the J call may be wrong. This CDR3 contains 14 residues. CDR3 residues: CASSLKVSNQPQYF. CDR3 DNA sequence: TGTGCCAGCAGTTTGAAAGTTAGCAATCAGCCCCAGTATTTT.

This clonotype was seen repeatedly, ten times or more. The rearrangement uses TRBV6-1 and TRBJ2-5, with 14 bases lining up with TRBD2. This CDR3 is built from 17 residues. CDR1 and CDR2 from the germline V gene are MNHNS and SASEGT. J lost 5 bases, V lost 5 bases, and 10 bases had no gene match. The CDR3: CASSLRTSGGPGETQYF. The CDR3 nucleotides read TGTGCCAGCAGTCTTCGGACTAGCGGGGGGCCGGGGGAGACCCAGTACTTC.

The genes are TRBV3-1 and TRBJ2-3, with D unclear. The CDR3 sequence is 9 residues long. Per the germline V gene, CDR1 is LGHDT and CDR2 is YNNKEL (reference sequence). Trimming left V 4 bases short and J 8 bases short, with 1 base between. CDR3 DNA sequence: TGTGCCAGCAGCCGTACGCAGTATTTT. Translating it yields CASSRTQYF.